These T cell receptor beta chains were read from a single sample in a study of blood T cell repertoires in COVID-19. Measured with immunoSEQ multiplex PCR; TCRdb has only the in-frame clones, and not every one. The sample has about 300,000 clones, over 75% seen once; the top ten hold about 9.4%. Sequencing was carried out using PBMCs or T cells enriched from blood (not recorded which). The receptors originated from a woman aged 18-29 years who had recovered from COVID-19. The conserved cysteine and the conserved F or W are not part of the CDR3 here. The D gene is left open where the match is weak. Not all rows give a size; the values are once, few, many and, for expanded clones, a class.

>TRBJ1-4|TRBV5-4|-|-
ASSFRDTVNEKLF
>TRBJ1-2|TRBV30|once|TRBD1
ACLTGTGGWYGYT
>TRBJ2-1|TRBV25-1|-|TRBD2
ASIGLAGDEQF
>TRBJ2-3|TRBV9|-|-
ASSISTDTQY
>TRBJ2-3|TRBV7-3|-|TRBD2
ASSLIGTSGGEADTQY
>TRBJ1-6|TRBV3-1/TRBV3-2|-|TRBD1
ASSQEQGGFYNSPLH
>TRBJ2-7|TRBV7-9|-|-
ASSPGSYEQY
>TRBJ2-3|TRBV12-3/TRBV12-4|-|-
ASSLASSDTQY
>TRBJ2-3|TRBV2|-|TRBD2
ARFSGLATDTQY
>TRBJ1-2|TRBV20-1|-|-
SAYPGYT
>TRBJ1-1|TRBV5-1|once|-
ASSLERITEAF
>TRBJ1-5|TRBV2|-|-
ASSTGPSQPQH
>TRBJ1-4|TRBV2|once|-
ASRQGLGEKLF
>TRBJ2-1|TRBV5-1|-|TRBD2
ASSLDGTSDYNEQF
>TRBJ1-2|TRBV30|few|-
AWSVVSLSGYT
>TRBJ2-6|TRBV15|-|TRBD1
ATQGTGALSGANVLT
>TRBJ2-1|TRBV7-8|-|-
ASSPFGTGYNEQF
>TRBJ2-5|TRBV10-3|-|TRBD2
AIRGTSGGQETQY
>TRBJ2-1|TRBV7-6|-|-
ASSRSTYNEQF
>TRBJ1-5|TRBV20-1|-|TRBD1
SASQGADQPQH
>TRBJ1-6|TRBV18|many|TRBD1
ASSLGQGNNSPLH
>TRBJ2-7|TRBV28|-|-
ASSLRAGHRSSYEQY
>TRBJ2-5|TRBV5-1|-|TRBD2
ASSLGGTSGTKETQY
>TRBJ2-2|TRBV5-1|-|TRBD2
ASSPGTSGTGELF
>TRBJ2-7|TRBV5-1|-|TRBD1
ASSQLPGQATYEQY
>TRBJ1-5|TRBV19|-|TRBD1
ASSFTGDQPQH
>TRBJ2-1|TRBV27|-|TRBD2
ASSFRKTGGRNEQF
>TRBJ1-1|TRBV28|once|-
ASSLISAPEAF
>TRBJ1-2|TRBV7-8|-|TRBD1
ASSLDRQGASSGYGYT
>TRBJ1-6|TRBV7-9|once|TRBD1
ASSSTGDSPLH
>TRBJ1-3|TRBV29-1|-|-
SAPSGNTIY
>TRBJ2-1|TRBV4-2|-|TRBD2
ASSQRGTGNEQF
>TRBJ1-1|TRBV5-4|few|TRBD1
ASSTNQGAGTEAF
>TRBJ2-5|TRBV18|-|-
ASSPGAEETQY
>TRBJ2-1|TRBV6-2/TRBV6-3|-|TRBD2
ASSYDSSGGHEQF
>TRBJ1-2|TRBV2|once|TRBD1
ASRRQGDRYYGYT
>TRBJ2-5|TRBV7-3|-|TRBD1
ASTLNRGETQY
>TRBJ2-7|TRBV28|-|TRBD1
ASSPLGTGEGGEQY
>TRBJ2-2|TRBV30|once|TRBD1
AWTGTGVFTGELF
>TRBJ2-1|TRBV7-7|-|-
ASSPLDSYNEQF
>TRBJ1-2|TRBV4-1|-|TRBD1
ASSQPRDRVSDGYT
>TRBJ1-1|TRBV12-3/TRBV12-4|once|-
ASSRQENTEAF
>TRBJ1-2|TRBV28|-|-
ASRGEGQNYGYT
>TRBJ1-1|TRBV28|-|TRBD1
ASSFLMTGGAAEAF
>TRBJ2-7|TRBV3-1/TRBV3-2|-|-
ASSQGAYEQY
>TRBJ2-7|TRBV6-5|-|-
ASSYGADGSYEQY
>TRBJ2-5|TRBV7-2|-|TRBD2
ASSLYSGSGTSNRETQY
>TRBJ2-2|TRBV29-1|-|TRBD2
SVGGLAGGTGELF
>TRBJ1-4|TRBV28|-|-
ASSIGGQAF
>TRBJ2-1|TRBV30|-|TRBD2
AWKLAGGGEQF
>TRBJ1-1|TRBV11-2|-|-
ASSGLGHAEAF